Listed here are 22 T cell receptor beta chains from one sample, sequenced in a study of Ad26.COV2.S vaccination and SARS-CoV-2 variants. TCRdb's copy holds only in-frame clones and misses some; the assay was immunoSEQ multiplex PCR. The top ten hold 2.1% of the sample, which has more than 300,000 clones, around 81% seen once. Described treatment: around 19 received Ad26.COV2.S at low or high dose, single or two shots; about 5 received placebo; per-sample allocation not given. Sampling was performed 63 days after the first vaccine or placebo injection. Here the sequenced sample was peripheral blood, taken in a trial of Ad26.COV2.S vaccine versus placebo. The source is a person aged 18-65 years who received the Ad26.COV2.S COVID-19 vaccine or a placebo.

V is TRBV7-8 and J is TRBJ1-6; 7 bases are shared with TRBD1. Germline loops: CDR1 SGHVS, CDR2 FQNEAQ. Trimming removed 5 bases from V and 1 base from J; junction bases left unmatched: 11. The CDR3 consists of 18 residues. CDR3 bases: TGTGCCAGCAGCGAGGGACAGTGGCCCCTATCCTATAATTCACCCCTCCACTTT. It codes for CASSEGQWPLSYNSPLHF.

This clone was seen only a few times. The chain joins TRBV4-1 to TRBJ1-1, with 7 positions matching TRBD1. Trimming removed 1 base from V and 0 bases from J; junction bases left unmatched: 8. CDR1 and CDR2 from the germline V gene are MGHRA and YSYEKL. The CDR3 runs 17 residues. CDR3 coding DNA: TGCGCCAGCAGCCAAGCTCCGCAGACAGGGATGAACACTGAAGCTTTCTTT. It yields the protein CASSQAPQTGMNTEAFF.

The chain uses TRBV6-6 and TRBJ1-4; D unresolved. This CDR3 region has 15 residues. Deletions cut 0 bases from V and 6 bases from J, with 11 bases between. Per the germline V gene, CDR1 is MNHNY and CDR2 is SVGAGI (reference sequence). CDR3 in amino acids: CASSYSGAYDEKLFF. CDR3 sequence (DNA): TGTGCCAGCAGTTACTCGGGTGCATATGATGAAAAACTGTTTTTT.

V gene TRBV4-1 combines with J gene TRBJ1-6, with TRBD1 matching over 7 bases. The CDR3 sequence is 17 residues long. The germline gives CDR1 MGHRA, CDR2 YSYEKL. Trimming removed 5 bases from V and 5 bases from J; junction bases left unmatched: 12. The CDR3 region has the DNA TGCGCCAGCAGCTTACGCCTCCGGGACAGCGATAATTCACCCCTCCACTTT. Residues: CASSLRLRDSDNSPLHF.

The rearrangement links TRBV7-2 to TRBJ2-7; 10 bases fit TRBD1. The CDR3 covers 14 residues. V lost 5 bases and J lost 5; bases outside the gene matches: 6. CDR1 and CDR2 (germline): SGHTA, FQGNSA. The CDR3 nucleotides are TGTGCCAGCAGCCGGAGGACAGGGGGTGACGAGCAGTACTTC. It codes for CASSRRTGGDEQYF.

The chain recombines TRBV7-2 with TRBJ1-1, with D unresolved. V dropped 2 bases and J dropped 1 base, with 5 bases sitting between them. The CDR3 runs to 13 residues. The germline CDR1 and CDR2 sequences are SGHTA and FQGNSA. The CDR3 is CASSLQWNTEAFF. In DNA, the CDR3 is TGTGCCAGCAGCTTACAATGGAACACTGAAGCTTTCTTT.

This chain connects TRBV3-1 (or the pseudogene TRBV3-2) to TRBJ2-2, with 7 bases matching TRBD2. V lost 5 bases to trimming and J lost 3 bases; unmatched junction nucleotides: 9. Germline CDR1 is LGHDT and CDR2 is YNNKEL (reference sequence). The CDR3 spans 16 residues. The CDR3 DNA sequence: TGTGCCAGCAGCTTACACCGCGGGAGATACACCGGGGAGCTGTTTTTT. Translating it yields CASSLHRGRYTGELFF.

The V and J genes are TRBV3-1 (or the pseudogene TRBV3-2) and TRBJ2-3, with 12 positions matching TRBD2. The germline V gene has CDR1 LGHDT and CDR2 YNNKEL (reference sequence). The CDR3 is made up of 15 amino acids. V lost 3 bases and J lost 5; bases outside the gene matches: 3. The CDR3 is CASSHLAGGRDTQYF. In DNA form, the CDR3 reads TGTGCCAGCAGCCATCTAGCGGGGGGGCGAGATACGCAGTATTTT.

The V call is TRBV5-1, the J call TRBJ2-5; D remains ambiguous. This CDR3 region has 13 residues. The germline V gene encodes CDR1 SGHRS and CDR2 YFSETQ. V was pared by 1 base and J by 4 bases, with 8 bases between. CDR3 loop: CASSLMAGETQYF. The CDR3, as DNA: TGCGCCAGCAGCTTGATGGCTGGAGAGACCCAGTACTTC.

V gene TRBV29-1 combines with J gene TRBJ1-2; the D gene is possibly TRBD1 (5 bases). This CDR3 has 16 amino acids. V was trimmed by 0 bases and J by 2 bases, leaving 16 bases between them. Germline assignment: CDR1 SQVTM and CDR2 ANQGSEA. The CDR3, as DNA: TGCAGCGTTGAAGACACTTTCAGGGTTATGAACTATGGCTACACCTTC. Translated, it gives CSVEDTFRVMNYGYTF.

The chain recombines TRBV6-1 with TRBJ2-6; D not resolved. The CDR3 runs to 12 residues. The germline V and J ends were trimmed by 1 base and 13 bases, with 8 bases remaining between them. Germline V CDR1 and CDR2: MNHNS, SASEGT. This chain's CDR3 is CASSEGPFVLTF. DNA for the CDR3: TGTGCCAGCAGTGAAGGGCCTTTTGTCCTGACTTTC.

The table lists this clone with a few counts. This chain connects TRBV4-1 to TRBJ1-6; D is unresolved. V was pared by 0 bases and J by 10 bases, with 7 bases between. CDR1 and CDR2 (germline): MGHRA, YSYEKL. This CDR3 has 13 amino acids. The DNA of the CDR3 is TGCGCCAGCAGCCAAGATCGGGAATCACCCCTCCACTTT. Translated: CASSQDRESPLHF.

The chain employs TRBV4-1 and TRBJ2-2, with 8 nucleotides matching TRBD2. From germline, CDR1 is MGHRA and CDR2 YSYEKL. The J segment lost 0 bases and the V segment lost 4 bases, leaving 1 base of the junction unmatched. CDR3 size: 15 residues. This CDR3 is CASSLGGANTGELFF. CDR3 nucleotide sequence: TGCGCCAGCAGCCTCGGGGGGGCGAACACCGGGGAGCTGTTTTTT.

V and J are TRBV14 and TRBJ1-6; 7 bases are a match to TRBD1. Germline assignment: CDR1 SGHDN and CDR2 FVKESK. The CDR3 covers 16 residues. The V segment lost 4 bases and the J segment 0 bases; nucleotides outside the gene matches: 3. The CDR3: CASSRRQGSYNSPLHF. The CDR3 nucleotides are TGTGCCAGCAGCCGAAGACAGGGCTCCTATAATTCACCCCTCCACTTT.

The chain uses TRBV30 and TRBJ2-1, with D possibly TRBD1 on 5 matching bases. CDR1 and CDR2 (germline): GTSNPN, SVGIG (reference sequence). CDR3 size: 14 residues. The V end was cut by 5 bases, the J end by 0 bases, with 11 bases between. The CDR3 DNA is TGTGCCTGGGGGGCCTTAGTCTCCTACAATGAGCAGTTCTTC. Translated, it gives CAWGALVSYNEQFF.

CDR3 loop: CSVEVRPSYEQYF. The CDR3 coding sequence is TGCAGCGTTGAAGTCCGTCCCAGCTACGAGCAGTACTTC. The chain employs TRBV29-1 and TRBJ2-7; D call uncertain. Germline V gene lookup returns CDR1 SQVTM and CDR2 ANQGSEA. The CDR3 has 13 amino acids. Trimming removed 1 base from V and 3 bases from J, with 10 bases in between.

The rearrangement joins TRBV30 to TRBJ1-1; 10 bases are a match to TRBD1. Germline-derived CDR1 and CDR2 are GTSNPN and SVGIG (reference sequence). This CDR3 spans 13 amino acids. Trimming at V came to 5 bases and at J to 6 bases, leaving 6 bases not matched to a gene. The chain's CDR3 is CAWGGQGTSEAFF. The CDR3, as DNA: TGTGCCTGGGGGGGACAGGGGACTTCTGAAGCTTTCTTT.

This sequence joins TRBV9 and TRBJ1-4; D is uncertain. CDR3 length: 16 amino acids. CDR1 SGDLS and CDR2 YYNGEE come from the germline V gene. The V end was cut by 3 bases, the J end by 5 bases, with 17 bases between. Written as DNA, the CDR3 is TGTGCCAGCAGCGCCTCATCGGGAGGTATGAATGAAAAACTGTTTTTT. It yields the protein CASSASSGGMNEKLFF.

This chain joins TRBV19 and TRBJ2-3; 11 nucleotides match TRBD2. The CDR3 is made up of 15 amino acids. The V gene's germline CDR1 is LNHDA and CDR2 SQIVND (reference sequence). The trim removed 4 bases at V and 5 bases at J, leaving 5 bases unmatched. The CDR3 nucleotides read TGTGCCAGTAGTAAATCTAGCGGGGGGCAAGATACGCAGTATTTT. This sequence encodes CASSKSSGGQDTQYF.

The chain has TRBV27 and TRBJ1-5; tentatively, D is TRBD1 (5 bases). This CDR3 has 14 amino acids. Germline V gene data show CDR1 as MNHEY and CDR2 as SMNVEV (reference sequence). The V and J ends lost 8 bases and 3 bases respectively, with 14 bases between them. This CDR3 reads CASSARAYNQPQHF. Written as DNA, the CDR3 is TGTGCCAGCTCCGCCAGGGCCTACAATCAGCCCCAGCATTTT.

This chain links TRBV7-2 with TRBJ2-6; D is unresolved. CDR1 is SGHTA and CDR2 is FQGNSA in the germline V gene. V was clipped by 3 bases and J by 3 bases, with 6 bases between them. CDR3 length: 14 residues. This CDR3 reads CASSLDVGANVLTF. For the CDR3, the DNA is TGTGCCAGCAGCTTGGATGTTGGGGCCAACGTCCTGACTTTC.

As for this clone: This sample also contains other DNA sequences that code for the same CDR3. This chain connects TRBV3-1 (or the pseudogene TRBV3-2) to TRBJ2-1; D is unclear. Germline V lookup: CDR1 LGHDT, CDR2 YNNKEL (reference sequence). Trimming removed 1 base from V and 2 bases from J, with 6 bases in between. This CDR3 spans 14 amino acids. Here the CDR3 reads CASSQGRAYNEQFF. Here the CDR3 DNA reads TGTGCCAGCAGCCAAGGTAGGGCCTACAATGAGCAGTTCTTC.